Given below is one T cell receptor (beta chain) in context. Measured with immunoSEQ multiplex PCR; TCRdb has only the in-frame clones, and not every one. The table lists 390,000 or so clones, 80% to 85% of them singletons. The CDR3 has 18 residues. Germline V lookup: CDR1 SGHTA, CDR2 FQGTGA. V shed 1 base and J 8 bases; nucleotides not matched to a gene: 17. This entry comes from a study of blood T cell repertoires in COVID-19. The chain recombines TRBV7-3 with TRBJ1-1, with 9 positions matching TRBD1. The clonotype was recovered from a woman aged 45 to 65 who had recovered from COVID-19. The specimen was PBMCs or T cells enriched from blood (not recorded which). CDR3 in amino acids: CASSLRPPRQGGRGEAFF. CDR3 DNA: TGTGCCAGCAGCTTAAGACCCCCCCGACAGGGGGGGAGAGGGGAAGCTTTCTTT. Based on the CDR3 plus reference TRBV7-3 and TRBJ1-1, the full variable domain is GAGVSQTPSNKVTEKGKYVELRCDPISGHTALYWYRQSLGQGPEFLIYFQGTGAADDSGLPNDRFFAVRPEGSVSTLKIQRTERGDSAVYLCASSLRPPRQGGRGEAFFGQGTRLTVV.